These 22 T cell receptor beta chains share one sample of origin, sequenced in a study of molecular identifiers for immune sequencing clone quantification. TCRdb redid the calling of the PCR reads with MiXCR, one entry per CDR3 protein. The data hold hundreds of thousands of distinct CDR3 sequences, with just under 20% observed a single time. Sequenced material: naive CD8+ T cells from blood, with Jurkat cell RNA spiked in. Subset noted: FACS-sorted CD8+CD4-CCR7+CD45RA+ naive T cells. These receptors were collected from a human donor in good health. Some libraries in this study had Jurkat cell RNA spiked in.

J is TRBJ2-5 and V is TRBV12-3 or TRBV12-4; 8 bases line up with TRBD1. Losses at the gene ends were 2 bases for V and 1 base for J; bases not matched to a gene: 3. The CDR3 length is 15 residues. The CDR3 spells CASSLWGTGQETQYF. The CDR3 DNA is TGTGCCAGCAGTTTATGGGGGACAGGCCAAGAGACCCAGTACTTC.

This clonotype was picked up many times. The CDR3 region has the DNA TGTGCCAGCAGCTTAACGGGCCAGGGGGTAGAAGACTATGGCTACACCTTC. It specifies CASSLTGQGVEDYGYTF. The chain carries TRBV7-3 and TRBJ1-2, with TRBD1 identical over 7 bases. CDR3 length equals 17 residues. From germline, CDR1 is SGHTA and CDR2 FQGTGA. J was trimmed by 3 bases and V by 0 bases; bases with no gene match: 10.

V and J are TRBV11-2 and TRBJ2-7; no firm D call. The CDR3 has 16 residues. The ends were cut back, 2 bases at V and 0 bases at J, with 14 bases in the middle. Germline V gives CDR1 SGHAT, CDR2 FQNNGV. In DNA form, the CDR3 reads TGTGCCAGCAGCTTAATTGACGGTGTCCCCTCCTACGAGCAGTACTTC. Its protein product is CASSLIDGVPSYEQYF.

There are many counts of this clonotype. In DNA, the CDR3 is TGTGCCAGCAGCTCCGAACGCGGGACAGGGACTCCTGCCCAGTACTTC. Translated: CASSSERGTGTPAQYF. This sequence joins TRBV5-6 and TRBJ2-5, with 9 bases fitting TRBD1. J was trimmed by 9 bases and V by 3 bases; bases with no gene match: 15. From germline, CDR1 is SGHDT and CDR2 YYEEEE. CDR3 size: 16 residues.

The V call is TRBV6-5, the J call TRBJ2-1, with D tentatively TRBD1 or TRBD2 (5 bases each). The germline gives CDR1 MNHEY, CDR2 SVGAGI. With 7 bases removed from V and 10 bases from J, the gap between germline ends came to 11 bases. This CDR3 has 11 amino acids. The CDR3 here is CASNPGTEQFF. CDR3 DNA sequence: TGTGCCAGCAATCCCGGGACGGAGCAGTTCTTC.

This clonotype appeared many times. This chain connects TRBV6-5 to TRBJ2-3; the D gene is possibly TRBD2 (5 bases). The length of the CDR3 is 13 residues. Germline-derived CDR1 and CDR2 are MNHEY and SVGAGI. The ends were cut back, 5 bases at V and 6 bases at J, with 12 bases in the middle. DNA of the CDR3: TGTGCCAGCAGTCTAAACGGAGGTGATACGCAGTATTTT. Residues: CASSLNGGDTQYF.

As to this clonotype: Relative to the germline gene, one junction end is altered; a read error may explain this. The genes are TRBV3-1 and TRBJ2-5; D might be TRBD1 (6 bases). CDR3 length: 14 residues. Germline V gene data show CDR1 as LGHDT and CDR2 as YNNKEL (reference sequence). The CDR3 spells CASSQGKGEEPQYF. In DNA form, the CDR3 reads TGTGCCAGCAGCCAAGGGAAGGGGGAAGAGCCCCAGTACTTC.

The CDR3 DNA sequence: TGTGCCAGCAGCAAAGTCCCCCAGGACAGGGGGGTCACCGGGGAGCTGTTTTTT. Protein sequence: CASSKVPQDRGVTGELFF. The J gene is TRBJ2-2, the V gene TRBV21-1; TRBD1, the D gene given by the table, was not confirmed from the DNA. TRBV21-1 has pseudogene status. The length of the CDR3 is 18 residues.

This clonotype came up a few times. V gene TRBV12-3 or TRBV12-4 combines with J gene TRBJ1-2; no clear D. The ends were cut back, 7 bases at V and 6 bases at J, with 18 bases in the middle. The CDR3 covers 14 residues. CDR3 DNA sequence: TGTGCCAGCAATCTCGGAGGTGGCCTAGATGGCTACACCTTC. As protein: CASNLGGGLDGYTF.

This chain uses TRBV9 with TRBJ2-7; D possibly uses TRBD1 or TRBD2 (5 bases each). There are 14 residues in the CDR3. The V gene lost 1 base and the J gene lost 6 bases, with 14 bases spanning the gap. Germline loops: CDR1 SGDLS, CDR2 YYNGEE. The CDR3 region has the DNA TGTGCCAGCAGCGTATTGGGGGAATTCGGCGAGCAGTACTTC. Amino acids: CASSVLGEFGEQYF.

On this clonotype itself: A read error is possible here, since a much larger clone lies one base away. The chain links TRBV12-3 or TRBV12-4 to TRBJ2-1; no clear D. The CDR3 totals 16 residues. The CDR3 loop is CASSPTLTTNYNEQSF. For the CDR3, the DNA is TGTGCCAGCAGTCCGACGCTCACAACCAACTACAATGAGCAGTCCTTC.

A word on this clonotype: It may be a read error: a sequence one base away is much more abundant. This chain joins TRBV10-2 and TRBJ2-1; D is undetermined. This CDR3 has 14 amino acids. The germline V gene encodes CDR1 WSHSY and CDR2 SAAADI. The CDR3, as DNA: TGCGCCAGCTCCTGGCGGAGCTCCTGCAATGAGCAGTTCTTC. Translating gives CASSWRSSCNEQFF.

The chain has TRBV7-6 and TRBJ2-3; 9 positions agree with TRBD2. Germline trimming cut 5 bases from V and 4 bases from J; bases unmatched to any gene: 13. The germline V gene has CDR1 SGHVS and CDR2 FNYEAQ. CDR3 size: 17 residues. CDR3 amino acids: CASSRAIAGVGADTQYF. CDR3 bases: TGTGCCAGCAGCCGAGCTATAGCGGGAGTAGGGGCAGATACGCAGTATTTT.

At least ten counts were recorded for this clonotype. The chain carries TRBV7-2 and TRBJ2-1, with D possibly matching TRBD2 (5 bases). The germline V and J ends were trimmed by 2 bases and 5 bases, with 22 bases remaining between them. The CDR3 loop spans 18 amino acids. Germline CDR1 reads SGHTA; CDR2 reads FQGNSA. CDR3 coding DNA: TGTGCCAGCAGCTTATATCTAATGACTATGGAGTTAGACAATGAGCAGTTCTTC. This gives the protein CASSLYLMTMELDNEQFF.

Many counts were recorded for this clonotype. This chain uses TRBV7-9 with TRBJ1-1; a possible D gene is TRBD1 (5 bases). The ends were cut back, 7 bases at V and 0 bases at J, with 15 bases in the middle. Germline V gene data show CDR1 as SEHNR and CDR2 as FQNEAQ (reference sequence). There are 15 residues in the CDR3. In nucleotides, the CDR3 is TGTGCCAGCAAGGTAGACAGCTTGATGAACACTGAAGCTTTCTTT. It is translated as CASKVDSLMNTEAFF.

V usage is TRBV6-5 and J usage is TRBJ2-7, with TRBD1 identical over 8 bases. Germline values: CDR1 MNHEY, CDR2 SVGAGI. The CDR3 runs to 19 residues. The ends lost 0 bases at V and 7 bases at J; junction bases unmatched: 20. The CDR3 sequence: CASSYSGGVDREPSSEQYF. The CDR3 DNA reads as TGTGCCAGCAGTTACTCGGGGGGAGTGGACAGGGAGCCTTCGTCTGAGCAGTACTTC.

The rearrangement links TRBV4-1 to TRBJ1-2, with a weak D call TRBD1 (5 bases). The length of the CDR3 is 17 residues. V lost 0 bases and J 4 bases, leaving 18 bases between the germline ends. CDR1 and CDR2 (germline): MGHRA, YSYEKL. For the CDR3, the DNA is TGCGCCAGCAGCCAAGATGCCTCGGGACTGGGATCCTATGGCTACACCTTC. Encoded protein: CASSQDASGLGSYGYTF.

Many counts were recorded for this clonotype. This chain joins TRBV28 and TRBJ2-5; no clear D. The ends were cut back, 3 bases at V and 0 bases at J, with 14 bases in the middle. Germline CDR1 MDHEN, CDR2 SYDVKM. The CDR3 is made up of 16 amino acids. In DNA, the CDR3 is TGTGCCAGCAGTTTCACGGGCTCTCGGTACCAAGAGACCCAGTACTTC. The encoded protein is CASSFTGSRYQETQYF.

Ten or more counts support this clonotype. The genes are TRBV7-6 and TRBJ2-7; possibly TRBD1 for D (5 bases). CDR1 and CDR2 from the germline V gene are SGHVS and FNYEAQ. The CDR3 totals 14 residues. V shed 0 bases and J shed 7 bases, with 13 bases lying between them. CDR3 residues: CASSLALGQGEQYF. The CDR3 DNA sequence: TGTGCCAGCAGCTTAGCGCTAGGGCAGGGTGAGCAGTACTTC.

About this clonotype: Being one base from a much bigger clone, this may be a read error. The rearrangement uses TRBV7-8 and TRBJ1-1, with no clear D. CDR3 length equals 15 residues. The V and J ends lost 3 bases and 0 bases respectively, with 11 bases between them. Germline V gives CDR1 SGHVS, CDR2 FQNEAQ. CDR3 DNA: TGTGCCAGCAGCTTTCACCGAGGGATGAACACTGAAGCTTTCTTT. Amino acids: CASSFHRGMNTEAFF.

This clonotype was recorded at least ten times. The rearrangement joins TRBV3-1 to TRBJ1-5; no definite D call. Germline V lookup: CDR1 LGHDT, CDR2 YNNKEL (reference sequence). V gave up 6 bases and J gave up 4 bases, with 4 bases separating them. The CDR3 is 11 residues long. The CDR3 sequence: CASRRNQPQHF. The CDR3 coding sequence is TGTGCCAGCAGACGTAATCAGCCCCAGCATTTT.

A remark on this clonotype: With a much larger clone just one base away, this may be a read error. The rearrangement joins TRBV5-6 to TRBJ2-1; 10 bases fit TRBD2. Trimming took 4 bases from V and 0 from J; bases not matched to a gene: 10. CDR1 is SGHDT and CDR2 is YYEEEE in the germline V gene. The CDR3 runs 18 residues. The CDR3 coding sequence is TGTGCCAGCAGCCGGACTAGCGGATACGTGAGCTCCTACAATGAGCAGTTCTTC. Translated, it gives CASSRTSGYVSSYNEQFF.